This T cell receptor beta chain was identified in a study of cytomegalovirus exposure and HLA in healthy donors. Comments on this clone: What it recognizes is unknown.

The V gene's germline CDR1 is SGHRS and CDR2 YFSETQ. The ends were cut back, 4 bases at V and 2 bases at J, with 10 bases in the middle. The CDR3 covers 13 residues. This PCR relied on a set of 60 Vbeta primers and 13 Jbeta primers. In the authors' workflow: Roughly 10 million shared chains were among the about 80 million unique TCR beta chains that a later analysis counted. Data came from immunoSEQ multiplex PCR; TCRdb stores just in-frame clones and leaves some out. Clone size and the V and J calls come from that table; the DNA yielded D and trimming. The sample has around 190,000 clones, 60% to 80% seen once. Overall study results and limits: There were 150 to 200 TCR beta chains listed as cytomegalovirus-associated. It was confirmed in vitro that a few of the CMV-associated chains were specific for CMV antigens. According to an earlier analysis, most TCR beta V segments yielded productive rearrangements about 87% or about 30% of the time.

Sequencing used PBMCs. The sequence was collected from a woman aged 25 to 39 in good health and CMV-seronegative. The chain combines TRBV5-1 with TRBJ2-7, with a weak D call TRBD2 (5 bases). CDR3 nucleotide sequence: TGCGCCAGCAGCCCGGGGAATGCCTACGAGCAGTACTTC. Translated: CASSPGNAYEQYF.